The sequence of this T cell receptor (beta chain) was determined in a study of cytomegalovirus exposure and HLA in healthy donors. Study-level results: Most observed TCR sequences were rare, whereas some public TCRs were detected in many donors. It was reported in a later analysis that an Asian-associated ancestry cluster showed fewer N-insertions than the approximately 670-donor mean.

This clone has a handful of counts. What it binds is not known. This cohort consisted of healthy bone marrow donors. PCR used 60 Vbeta primers and 13 Jbeta primers. Repertoires were generated with immunoSEQ multiplex PCR, while TCRdb's copy carries only in-frame clones and drops some. The sample carries roughly 140,000 clones, approximately 80% recorded once. The origin of this receptor is a man in his forties or fifties in good health and CMV-seronegative. Sequenced material: PBMCs.

This CDR3 reads CASSTRDRGVRPQHF. In nucleotides, the CDR3 is TGTGCCAGTAGTACCCGGGACAGGGGAGTTCGGCCCCAGCATTTT. J is TRBJ1-5 and V is TRBV19, with 10 positions matching TRBD1. CDR1 and CDR2 from the germline V gene are LNHDA and SQIVND (reference sequence). CDR3 length: 15 amino acids. J was trimmed by 9 bases and V by 4 bases; bases with no gene match: 9.